This T cell receptor beta chain was recorded in a study of T cell responses to AZD1222 COVID-19 vaccine. Study results and limitations: A rise in Spike-specific TCR breadth and depth followed two AZD1222 doses. Clonal diversity was possibly underestimated; the donors were predominantly white British and more often female. Researchers report vaccine-associated CD4 TCRs spanning spike, with dominance at 160-218 and 743-854. Unmutated variant regions are reportedly targeted by nearly half of spike-specific TCRs.

A note on this clone: Its antigen remains unknown.

Profiled with immunoSEQ multiplex PCR; TCRdb holds only in-frame clones, not every one. The sample has some 140,000 clones; about 88% are singletons. The CDR3 spans 13 residues. Germline V gene sequence: CDR1 SGHRS, CDR2 YFSETQ. V was clipped by 4 bases and J by 8 bases, with 15 bases between them. J is TRBJ1-2 and V is TRBV5-1, with a possible D match to TRBD1 (6 bases). The clonotype comes from an adult in good health. The sample consisted of peripheral blood, taken on day 0 of AZD1222 vaccination. CDR3 residues: CASSPGGGLGYTF. DNA of the CDR3: TGCGCCAGCAGCCCAGGAGGGGGATTGGGCTACACCTTC. The full variable domain, rest sourced from reference TRBV5-1 and TRBJ1-2, is KAGVTQTPRYLIKTRGQQVTLSCSPISGHRSVSWYQQTPGQGLQFLFEYFSETQRNKGNFPGRFSGRQFSNSRSEMNVSTLELGDSALYLCASSPGGGLGYTFGSGTRLTVV.